This entry lists 19 T cell receptor beta chains sequenced from one sample in a study of naive and memory T cell subsets. Two oligonucleotides, mixed equimolar, formed the beta constant-region primer covering TRBC1 and TRBC2. The ligated cDNA underwent four PCR rounds using SP2 and nested alpha and beta constant-region primers. TCRdb itself ran the UMI-ligation and nested PCR reads through MiXCR, one entry per CDR3 protein. The table lists approximately 80,000 distinct CDR3 sequences, roughly 9.2% of them singletons, with roughly 1.2% in the top ten. The sample consisted of naive CD8+ T cells from blood. These receptors originate from a human donor in good health.

The chain is built from TRBV24-1 and TRBJ2-6; the D call may be TRBD1 or TRBD2 (5 bases each). The CDR3 spans 19 residues. V shed 4 bases and J shed 0 bases, with 18 bases lying between them. Germline V gene data show CDR1 as KGHDR and CDR2 as SFDVKD. The CDR3 nucleotides read TGTGCCACCAGTGACCCCCGGGGCTTAGTAAACTCTGGGGCCAACGTCCTGACTTTC. This translates into CATSDPRGLVNSGANVLTF.

This clonotype was recorded a few times. The gene calls are TRBV16 and TRBJ2-7; D unclear. The CDR3 covers 14 residues. The germline V gene encodes CDR1 KGHSY and CDR2 FQNENV. The V end was cut by 0 bases, the J end by 0 bases, with 6 bases between. Here the CDR3 DNA reads TGTGCCAGCAGCCAATCAGGGCTCTCCTACGAGCAGTACTTC. The encoded protein is CASSQSGLSYEQYF.

J is TRBJ2-3 and V is TRBV6-2 or TRBV6-3; D remains unclear. CDR1 and CDR2 (germline): MNHEY, SVGEGT. Trimming pared 2 bases from V and 4 bases from J, leaving 10 bases between. This CDR3 has 14 residues. The CDR3 DNA reads as TGTGCCAGCAGTTACGGCGCAAGGGCAGATACGCAGTATTTT. Translation gives CASSYGARADTQYF.

This chain uses TRBV28 with TRBJ2-7; the match to TRBD1 covers 10 bases. J was trimmed by 10 bases and V by 1 base; bases with no gene match: 7. Per germline, CDR1 MDHEN and CDR2 SYDVKM. This CDR3 comprises 14 residues. The CDR3 reads CASSLSIGTGAQYF. In nucleotides, the CDR3 is TGTGCCAGCAGTTTATCCATCGGGACAGGGGCCCAGTACTTC.

The V call is TRBV6-1, the J call TRBJ1-2, with D uncertain. The CDR3 covers 14 residues. Germline loops: CDR1 MNHNS, CDR2 SASEGT. With 1 base removed from V and 0 bases from J, the gap between germline ends came to 6 bases. The CDR3: CASSEVRANYGYTF. The CDR3 DNA sequence: TGTGCCAGCAGTGAAGTGAGAGCTAACTATGGCTACACCTTC.

This clonotype came up a few times. The chain couples TRBV12-5 to TRBJ2-5; no definite D call. The germline V gene has CDR1 LGHNT and CDR2 FRNRAP. The CDR3 length is 16 residues. V lost 5 bases, J lost 0 bases, and 16 bases lay in between. The CDR3 DNA reads TGTGCTAGTGGTACTGACCAGGCCCGGTACCAAGAGACCCAGTACTTC. It translates to CASGTDQARYQETQYF.

This clonotype has only a few counts. The genes are TRBV4-3 and TRBJ2-1, with unresolved D. V was shortened by 0 bases and J by 2 bases, with 14 bases between the two germline ends. CDR3 length: 17 amino acids. Germline CDR1 and CDR2: LGHNA and YSLEER. CDR3 residues: CASSQDFQAAPYNEQFF. The CDR3 DNA follows: TGCGCCAGCAGCCAAGATTTTCAGGCAGCCCCCTACAATGAGCAGTTCTTC.

This clonotype was observed at least ten times. The chain carries TRBV11-3 and TRBJ2-1; D not certain. The CDR3 is 16 amino acids. V dropped 2 bases and J dropped 0 bases, with 11 bases sitting between them. Germline V gene data show CDR1 as SGHNT and CDR2 as YENEEA. CDR3: CASSLNSVSSYNEQFF. In nucleotides, the CDR3 is TGTGCCAGCAGCTTAAATTCGGTAAGCTCCTACAATGAGCAGTTCTTC.

This clonotype appeared many times. The rearrangement joins TRBV29-1 to TRBJ2-5, with D possibly TRBD2 on 5 matching bases. This CDR3 contains 12 residues. Germline V CDR1 and CDR2: SQVTM, ANQGSEA. V was cut by 6 bases and J by 5 bases, with 13 bases left in between. Written as DNA, the CDR3 is TGCAGCGTAGGGATCGGGGAGGAGACCCAGTACTTC. It codes for CSVGIGEETQYF.

The chain links TRBV3-1 to TRBJ2-7, with TRBD1 as a possible D gene (6 bases). V was shortened by 1 base and J by 5 bases, with 15 bases between the two germline ends. There are 15 residues in the CDR3. CDR1 and CDR2 (germline): LGHDT, YNNKEL (reference sequence). The CDR3: CASSQVSGVGHEQYF. CDR3 DNA sequence: TGTGCCAGCAGCCAAGTCTCAGGGGTAGGCCACGAGCAGTACTTC.

The chain combines TRBV6-5 with TRBJ2-2, with 9 bases lining up with TRBD1. Germline trimming cut 1 base from V and 4 bases from J; bases unmatched to any gene: 4. The CDR3 loop spans 16 amino acids. The germline CDR1 and CDR2 sequences are MNHEY and SVGAGI. The CDR3, as DNA: TGTGCCAGCAGTTACTGGGGGACAGGGTCCACCGGGGAGCTGTTTTTT. This gives the protein CASSYWGTGSTGELFF.

In this sample, this clonotype turned up a few times. The genes are TRBV28 and TRBJ2-5; 7 bases map to TRBD1. Germline loops: CDR1 MDHEN, CDR2 SYDVKM. Losses at the gene ends were 5 bases for V and 7 bases for J; bases not matched to a gene: 7. The CDR3 runs to 13 residues. CDR3 region: CASSETGTWTQYF. As DNA, the CDR3 is TGTGCCAGCAGTGAGACAGGGACCTGGACCCAGTACTTC.

A few counts support this clonotype. This chain uses TRBV5-6 with TRBJ2-1; 12 bases match TRBD2. Looked up from germline, CDR1 is SGHDT and CDR2 is YYEEEE. With 3 bases clipped from V and 6 bases from J, the junction kept 10 bases outside the gene matches. CDR3 size: 17 residues. CDR3 protein: CASSSNLLAGGVNEQFF. For the CDR3, the DNA is TGTGCCAGCAGCTCCAATCTTCTAGCGGGAGGGGTCAATGAGCAGTTCTTC.

V is TRBV5-1 and J is TRBJ2-7, with D perhaps TRBD2 (7 bases). Germline values: CDR1 SGHRS, CDR2 YFSETQ. The CDR3 is 15 residues long. Between the trimmed V and J ends, which lost 9 bases and 2 bases, there was a span of 21 bases. CDR3 in DNA: TGCGCCAACACCCCGGGGACCGGGGGGCCCTACGAGCAGTACTTC. It translates to CANTPGTGGPYEQYF.

This clonotype has at least ten counts. The rearrangement joins TRBV29-1 to TRBJ2-1; either TRBD1 or TRBD2 may fit D (5 bases each). This CDR3 has 15 amino acids. Looked up from germline, CDR1 is SQVTM and CDR2 is ANQGSEA. V lost 3 bases to trimming and J lost 3 bases, with 15 bases between them. CDR3 nucleotide sequence: TGCAGCGTTGAGGGGGTCCCGGCATACTACAATGAGCAGTTCTTC. Protein product: CSVEGVPAYYNEQFF.

A few counts support this clonotype. V and J are TRBV28 and TRBJ1-2; possibly TRBD1 for D (5 bases). V lost 2 bases to trimming and J lost 0 bases, with 16 bases between them. This CDR3 comprises 17 residues. CDR1 MDHEN and CDR2 SYDVKM come from the germline V gene. In DNA, the CDR3 is TGTGCCAGCAGTTTAAGTACGAACAGGATAGCTAACTATGGCTACACCTTC. It encodes CASSLSTNRIANYGYTF.

This clonotype was counted a few times. The chain uses TRBV27 and TRBJ2-2; 7 nucleotides agree with TRBD1. V was clipped by 5 bases and J by 7 bases; unmatched bases: 7. This CDR3 has 14 residues. Looked up from germline, CDR1 is MNHEY and CDR2 is SMNVEV (reference sequence). The CDR3 nucleotides are TGTGCCAGCAGTCCTAGACAGGGTAGCGGGGAGCTGTTTTTT. It translates to CASSPRQGSGELFF.

J is TRBJ1-4 and V is TRBV18; TRBD1 aligns across 7 bases. Trimming removed 0 bases from V and 3 bases from J; junction bases left unmatched: 7. The CDR3 runs to 17 residues. Germline CDR1 is KGHSH and CDR2 is LQKENI. DNA for the CDR3: TGTGCCAGCTCACCACCGGACAGGCGCGGGGCTAATGAAAAACTGTTTTTT. This sequence encodes CASSPPDRRGANEKLFF.

This clonotype came up many times. V gene TRBV29-1 combines with J gene TRBJ2-2; no clear D gene. Germline lookup yields CDR1 SQVTM and CDR2 ANQGSEA. This CDR3 is built from 12 residues. With 2 bases removed from V and 5 bases from J, the gap between germline ends came to 6 bases. The CDR3 DNA follows: TGCAGCGTTGAACTCGGAACCGGGGAGCTGTTTTTT. It is translated as CSVELGTGELFF.